Sequencing of this T cell receptor beta chain was carried out in a study of T cell repertoires in cytomegalovirus infection (dated by TCRdb to between 2018 and 2021). With regard to the full study: Recently identified HLA-C-restricted CMV epitopes, whose presentation resists viral immunomodulation, were targeted by peptide stimulations together with well-studied HLA-B-restricted epitopes. The HLA type of each donor mattered for the analysis, because public TCR beta signatures pointed to carriage of CMV infection along with the matching HLA type. What the authors observed across the whole study: The ex vivo response was dominated by HLA-C-restricted CMV-specific TCR beta clonotypes, which also provided the single most frequent clonotype in two of eight donors. In both this cohort and an independent cohort of approximately 350 donors, the cumulative frequency of public TCR beta family members distinguished carriers of CMV infection plus the relevant HLA type.

The instrument was an Illumina HiSeq 1500. The raw public reads went through TCRdb reprocessing: fastp at Q25, MiXCR clone calling, in-frame beta chains kept. Entries are consolidated by CDR3 protein sequence, retaining the most common genes and DNA. For this sample there are some 800,000 distinct CDR3 sequences; almost 30% appear just once. The top ten clonotypes cover under 15% of the sample. With respect to this clonotype: Its antigen target is currently unknown. No much larger clone is present one base from it, and per-base qualities are unavailable.

This specimen's treatment or condition label, interpreted: in vitro stimulation with specific CMV peptide epitopes to enrich CMV-specific T cells. The CDR3 has 15 amino acids, counting the end cysteine and phenylalanine. Left in the record is the CDR3 DNA by itself, 45 bases read in frame from the first base. CDR1 and CDR2 are read off the germline V gene as ENHRY and SYGVKD. The trim is 4 bases for V and 0 bases for J, with a gap of 11 bases between the germline ends. This specimen was cultured CD8+ T cells from PBMCs, taken from culture after CMV antigen stimulation. The rearrangement joined TRBV10-3 to TRBJ2-3; D gene: possibly TRBD1, on 6 matching bases. The source is a human donor in good health (CMV status not recorded). Some clones in this sample may be carry-over from other donors' samples. The CDR3 region has the sequence CAISGGQNSTDTQYF. The nucleotide sequence reads as follows: TGTGCCATCAGTGGAGGACAGAATAGCACAGATACGCAGTATTTT.